This T cell receptor (beta chain) emerged from a study of blood T cell repertoires in COVID-19. This clone was detected a few times. CDR1 MGHRA and CDR2 YSYEKL come from the germline V gene. CDR3 length: 17 amino acids. V shed 4 bases, J shed 2 bases, and the junction held 13 bases outside the gene matches. Method: immunoSEQ multiplex PCR; TCRdb's copy keeps in-frame clones and lacks some. The repertoire holds almost 250,000 clones, around nine tenths seen once, with approximately 1.5% in the top ten. The chain recombines TRBV4-1 with TRBJ1-2; 7 bases fit TRBD1. This receptor was identified in a woman aged 50 to 60 who had recovered from COVID-19. The specimen sequenced was PBMCs or T cells enriched from blood (not recorded which). CDR3 nucleotides: TGCGCCAGCAGCCTATTCTCTTCCGGGACAGAGAACTATGGCTACACCTTC. Amino acid sequence: CASSLFSSGTENYGYTF.